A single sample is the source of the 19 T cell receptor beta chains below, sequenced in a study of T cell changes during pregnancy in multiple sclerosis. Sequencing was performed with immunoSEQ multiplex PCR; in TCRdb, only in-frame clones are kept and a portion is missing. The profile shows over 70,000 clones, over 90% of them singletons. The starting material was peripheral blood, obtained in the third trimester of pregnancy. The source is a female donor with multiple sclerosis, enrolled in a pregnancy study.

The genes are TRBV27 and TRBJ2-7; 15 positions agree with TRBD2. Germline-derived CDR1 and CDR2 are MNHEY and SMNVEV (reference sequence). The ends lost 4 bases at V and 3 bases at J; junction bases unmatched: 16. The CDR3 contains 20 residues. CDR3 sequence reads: CASSSPRTSGRAEGVYEQYF. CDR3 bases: TGTGCCAGCAGTTCACCCCGGACTAGCGGGAGGGCCGAGGGGGTCTACGAGCAGTACTTC.

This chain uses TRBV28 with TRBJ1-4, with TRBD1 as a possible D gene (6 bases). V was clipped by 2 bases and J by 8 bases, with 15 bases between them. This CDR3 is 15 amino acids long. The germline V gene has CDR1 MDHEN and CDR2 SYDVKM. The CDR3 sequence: CASSLPGGEGEKLFF. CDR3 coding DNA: TGTGCCAGCAGTTTACCGGGGGGCGAGGGGGAAAAACTGTTTTTT.

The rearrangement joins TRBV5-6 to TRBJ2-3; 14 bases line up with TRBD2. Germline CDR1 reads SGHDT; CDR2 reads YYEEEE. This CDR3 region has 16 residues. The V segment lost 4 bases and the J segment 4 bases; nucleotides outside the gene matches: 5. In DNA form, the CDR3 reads TGTGCCAGCAGCCCGGGACTAGCGGGAGTCTCAGATACGCAGTATTTT. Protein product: CASSPGLAGVSDTQYF. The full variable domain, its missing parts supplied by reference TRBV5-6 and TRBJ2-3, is DAGVTQSPTHLIKTRGQQVTLRCSPKSGHDTVSWYQQALGQGPQFIFQYYEEEERQRGNFPDRFSGHQFPNYSSELNVNALLLGDSALYLCASSPGLAGVSDTQYFGPGTRLTVL.

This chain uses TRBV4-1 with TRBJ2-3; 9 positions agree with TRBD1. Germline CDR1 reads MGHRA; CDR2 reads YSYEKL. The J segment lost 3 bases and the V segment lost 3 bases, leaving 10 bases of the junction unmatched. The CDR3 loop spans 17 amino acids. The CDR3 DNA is TGCGCCAGCAGCCAGACGGGGACAGGGAGTCTTACAGATACGCAGTATTTT. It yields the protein CASSQTGTGSLTDTQYF.

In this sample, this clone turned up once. The CDR3 DNA follows: TGTGCCAGTAGGAGCTCCTACGAGCAGTACTTC. Translating it yields CASRSSYEQYF. This chain uses TRBV27 with TRBJ2-7; D is undetermined. From germline, CDR1 is MNHEY and CDR2 SMNVEV (reference sequence). CDR3 size: 11 residues. V shed 9 bases and J shed 0 bases, with 6 bases lying between them.

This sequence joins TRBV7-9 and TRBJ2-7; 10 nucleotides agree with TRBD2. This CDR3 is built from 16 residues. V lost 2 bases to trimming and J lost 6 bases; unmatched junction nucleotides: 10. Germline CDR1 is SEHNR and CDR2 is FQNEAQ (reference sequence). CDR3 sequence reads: CASSLTFYGLAAEQYF. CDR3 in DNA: TGTGCCAGCAGCTTAACGTTCTACGGACTAGCGGCCGAGCAGTACTTC.

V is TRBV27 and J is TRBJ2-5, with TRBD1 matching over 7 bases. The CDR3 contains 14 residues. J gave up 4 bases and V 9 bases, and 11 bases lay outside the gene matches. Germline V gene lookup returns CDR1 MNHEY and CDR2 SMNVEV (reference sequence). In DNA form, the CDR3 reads TGTGCCAGTTCCTATACAGGGGTCGGAGAGACCCAGTACTTC. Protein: CASSYTGVGETQYF.

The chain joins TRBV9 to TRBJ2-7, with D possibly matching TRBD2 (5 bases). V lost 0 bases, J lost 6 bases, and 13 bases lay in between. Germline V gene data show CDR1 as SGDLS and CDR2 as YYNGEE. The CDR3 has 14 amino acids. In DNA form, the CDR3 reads TGTGCCAGCAGCGTAGCTCGCCTAGGAGGCGAGCAGTACTTC. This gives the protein CASSVARLGGEQYF.

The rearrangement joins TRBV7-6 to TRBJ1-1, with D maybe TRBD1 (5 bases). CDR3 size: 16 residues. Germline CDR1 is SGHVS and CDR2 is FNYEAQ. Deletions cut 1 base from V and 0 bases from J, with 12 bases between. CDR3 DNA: TGTGCCAGCAGCTTAGGGCAGGGAACTATGAACACTGAAGCTTTCTTT. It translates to CASSLGQGTMNTEAFF.

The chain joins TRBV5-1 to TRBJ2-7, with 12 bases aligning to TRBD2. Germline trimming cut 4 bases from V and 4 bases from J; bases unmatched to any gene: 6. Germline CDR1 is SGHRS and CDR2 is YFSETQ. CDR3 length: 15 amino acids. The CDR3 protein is CASSQTSGSGYEQYF. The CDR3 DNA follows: TGCGCCAGCAGCCAGACTAGCGGGAGCGGTTACGAGCAGTACTTC.

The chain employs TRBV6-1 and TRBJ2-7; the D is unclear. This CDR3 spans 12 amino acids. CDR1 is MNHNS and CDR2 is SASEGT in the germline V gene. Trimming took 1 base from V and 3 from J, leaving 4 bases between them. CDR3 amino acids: CASSEVSYEQYF. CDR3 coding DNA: TGTGCCAGCAGTGAAGTTAGCTACGAGCAGTACTTC.

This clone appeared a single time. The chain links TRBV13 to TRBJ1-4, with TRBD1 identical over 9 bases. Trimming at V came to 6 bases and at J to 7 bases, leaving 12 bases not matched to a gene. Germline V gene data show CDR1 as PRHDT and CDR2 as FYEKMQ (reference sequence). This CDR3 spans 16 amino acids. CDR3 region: CASRGALRDRAEKLFF. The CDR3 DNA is TGTGCCAGCAGGGGGGCCCTCCGGGACAGGGCTGAAAAACTGTTTTTT.

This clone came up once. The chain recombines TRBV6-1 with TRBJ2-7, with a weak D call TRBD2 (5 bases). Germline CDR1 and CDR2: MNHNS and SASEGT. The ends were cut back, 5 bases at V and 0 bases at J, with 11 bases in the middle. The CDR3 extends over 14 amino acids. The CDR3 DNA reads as TGTGCCAGCAGTTCCCGGGGAAGCTCCTACGAGCAGTACTTC. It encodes CASSSRGSSYEQYF.

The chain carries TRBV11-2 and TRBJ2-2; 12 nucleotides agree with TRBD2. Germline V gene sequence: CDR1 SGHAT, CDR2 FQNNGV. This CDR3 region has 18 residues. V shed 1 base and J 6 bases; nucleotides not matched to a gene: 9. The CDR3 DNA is TGTGCCAGCAGCTTAGTCGGACTAGCGGGACTAGGGGCCGGGGAGCTGTTTTTT. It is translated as CASSLVGLAGLGAGELFF.

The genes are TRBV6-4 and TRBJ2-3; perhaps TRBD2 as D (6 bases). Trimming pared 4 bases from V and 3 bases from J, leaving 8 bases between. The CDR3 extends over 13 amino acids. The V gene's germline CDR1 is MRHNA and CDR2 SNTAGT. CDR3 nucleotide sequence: TGTGCCAGCAGTGCCGGGAGTACAGATACGCAGTATTTT. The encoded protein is CASSAGSTDTQYF.

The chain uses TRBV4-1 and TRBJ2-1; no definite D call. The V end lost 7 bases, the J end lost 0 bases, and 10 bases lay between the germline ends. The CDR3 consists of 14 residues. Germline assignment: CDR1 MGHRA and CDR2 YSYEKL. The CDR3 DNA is TGCGCCAGCAATGACTTGTACTCCTACAATGAGCAGTTCTTC. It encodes CASNDLYSYNEQFF.

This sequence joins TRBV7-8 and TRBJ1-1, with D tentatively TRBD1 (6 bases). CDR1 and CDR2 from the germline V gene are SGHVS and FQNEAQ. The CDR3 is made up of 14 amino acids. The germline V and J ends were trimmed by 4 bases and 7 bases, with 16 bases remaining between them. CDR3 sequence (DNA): TGTGCCAGCAGCTCGGACCCCGGGACAAATGAAGCTTTCTTT. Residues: CASSSDPGTNEAFF.

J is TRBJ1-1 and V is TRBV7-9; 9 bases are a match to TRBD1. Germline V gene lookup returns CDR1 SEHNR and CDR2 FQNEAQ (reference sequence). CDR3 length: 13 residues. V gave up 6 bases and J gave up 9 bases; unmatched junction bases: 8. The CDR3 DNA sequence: TGTGCCAGCAGGCCAAGGGACAGGGAACAAGCTTTCTTT. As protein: CASRPRDREQAFF.

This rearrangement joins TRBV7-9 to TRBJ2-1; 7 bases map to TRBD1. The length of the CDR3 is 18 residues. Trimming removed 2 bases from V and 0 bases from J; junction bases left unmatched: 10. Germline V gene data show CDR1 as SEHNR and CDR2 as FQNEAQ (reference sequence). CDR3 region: CASSLPAQGRSSYNEQFF. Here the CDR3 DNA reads TGTGCCAGCAGCTTACCCGCACAGGGGCGAAGCTCCTACAATGAGCAGTTCTTC.